The 26 T cell receptor beta chains below come from one sample, sequenced in a study of cytomegalovirus exposure and HLA in healthy donors. The primer mix had 60 Vbeta and 13 Jbeta primers. Some clones are missing from TCRdb's copy, which holds only in-frame ones; the method was immunoSEQ multiplex PCR. The sample yields 130,000 or so clones, 88% seen once. The material sequenced was PBMCs. Receptors were obtained from a woman aged 40 to 55 in good health and CMV-seronegative.

The chain uses TRBV27 and TRBJ1-1; TRBD1 aligns across 10 bases. This CDR3 has 13 amino acids. V lost 9 bases to trimming and J lost 11 bases; unmatched junction nucleotides: 12. Germline V CDR1 and CDR2: MNHEY, SMNVEV (reference sequence). CDR3 nucleotides: TGTGCCAGTAAAGGACAGGGGGGGTTTTCGGCTTTCTTT. Translated: CASKGQGGFSAFF.

This clone was observed a single time. This sequence joins TRBV28 and TRBJ2-3; 7 nucleotides line up with TRBD1. The CDR3 sequence is 15 residues long. V shed 2 bases, J shed 6 bases, and the junction held 8 bases outside the gene matches. Germline V gene lookup returns CDR1 MDHEN and CDR2 SYDVKM. CDR3 loop: CASSLDRVGPDTQYF. CDR3 coding DNA: TGTGCCAGCAGTTTAGACAGGGTGGGACCGGATACGCAGTATTTT. The whole variable domain, filled in from reference TRBV28 and TRBJ2-3, reads DVKVTQSSRYLVKRTGEKVFLECVQDMDHENMFWYRQDPGLGLRLIYFSYDVKMKEKGDIPEGYSVSREKKERFSLILESASTNQTSMYLCASSLDRVGPDTQYFGPGTRLTVL.

The V gene is TRBV5-6, the J gene TRBJ2-1; D is ambiguous. There are 12 residues in the CDR3. Germline CDR1 is SGHDT and CDR2 is YYEEEE. V dropped 2 bases and J dropped 10 bases, with 10 bases sitting between them. The chain's CDR3 is CASSLYPAEQFF. Here the CDR3 DNA reads TGTGCCAGCAGCTTATACCCCGCGGAGCAGTTCTTC.

DNA of the CDR3: TGTGCCAGCAGCTTAGCGGGAGGGCTGGTCGTCGAGACCCAGTACTTC. Protein sequence: CASSLAGGLVVETQYF. This chain links TRBV5-6 with TRBJ2-5; 10 nucleotides align to TRBD2. CDR1 and CDR2 (germline): SGHDT, YYEEEE. V trimming: 2 bases; J trimming: 5 bases; junction bases outside the gene matches: 9. The CDR3 has 16 amino acids.

This clone was picked up a small number of times. The V call is TRBV6-5, the J call TRBJ2-4; TRBD2 aligns across 7 bases. The germline CDR1 and CDR2 sequences are MNHEY and SVGAGI. The trim removed 5 bases at V and 7 bases at J, leaving 8 bases unmatched. This CDR3 comprises 14 residues. CDR3 DNA sequence: TGTGCCAGCAGTCAGCGGGGTCCCTGGAACATTCAGTACTTC. This sequence encodes CASSQRGPWNIQYF.

The chain is built from TRBV9 and TRBJ2-5, with D perhaps matching TRBD2 (5 bases). Germline loops: CDR1 SGDLS, CDR2 YYNGEE. The CDR3 is made up of 13 amino acids. V lost 4 bases and J lost 1, with 8 bases in between. The CDR3 DNA reads TGTGCCAGCAGCCTACGGGGCCAAGAGACCCAGTACTTC. It encodes CASSLRGQETQYF.

This chain joins TRBV5-5 and TRBJ1-1; D unresolved. Germline CDR1 is SGHKS and CDR2 is YYEKEE (reference sequence). The germline V and J ends were trimmed by 2 bases and 2 bases, with 7 bases remaining between them. The CDR3 length is 13 residues. The CDR3 coding sequence is TGTGCCAGCAGCTTCTACTTCAACACTGAAGCTTTCTTT. This gives the protein CASSFYFNTEAFF.

V gene TRBV30 combines with J gene TRBJ2-1, with 12 bases that match TRBD2. This CDR3 is built from 15 residues. V was clipped by 1 base and J by 9 bases; unmatched bases: 7. Per the germline V gene, CDR1 is GTSNPN and CDR2 is SVGIG (reference sequence). This CDR3 reads CAWSAGLAGLREQFF. The DNA of the CDR3 is TGTGCCTGGAGTGCCGGACTAGCGGGACTGCGTGAGCAGTTCTTC.

V usage is TRBV7-2 and J usage is TRBJ2-7, with 9 positions matching TRBD2. The germline V gene has CDR1 SGHTA and CDR2 FQGNSA. The CDR3 sequence is 15 residues long. The junction had 4 bases not matched to a gene; V was cut back by 2 bases and J by 2 bases. The CDR3 DNA is TGTGCCAGCAGCTTAAGGACTAGCGATACCTACGAGCAGTACTTC. Translated, it gives CASSLRTSDTYEQYF.

On this clone: An end of the junction differs from the germline gene, which may be a read error. The gene calls are TRBV9 and TRBJ2-2; 7 bases map to TRBD2. The CDR3 has 16 residues. The germline V gene has CDR1 SGDLS and CDR2 YYNGEE. This CDR3 is CAGSAQGLPNTGELFF. CDR3 bases: TGTGCCGGCAGCGCCCAGGGACTACCGAACACCGGGGAGCTGTTTTTT.

This chain links TRBV7-8 with TRBJ2-1, with D possibly being TRBD1 (6 bases). The CDR3 spans 15 residues. The germline V gene has CDR1 SGHVS and CDR2 FQNEAQ. V dropped 4 bases and J dropped 0 bases, with 10 bases sitting between them. DNA for the CDR3: TGTGCCAGCAGCTATCAGGGGAGCTCCTACAATGAGCAGTTCTTC. Residues: CASSYQGSSYNEQFF.

The V and J genes are TRBV9 and TRBJ1-2; 9 bases line up with TRBD1. This CDR3 is built from 14 residues. Trimming at V came to 1 base and at J to 8 bases, leaving 6 bases not matched to a gene. The germline V gene has CDR1 SGDLS and CDR2 YYNGEE. The CDR3 nucleotides read TGTGCCAGCAGCGTAAGTACAGGGGGCGACGGCTACACCTTC. This codes for CASSVSTGGDGYTF. The full variable domain, in which reference TRBV9 and TRBJ1-2 provide the parts outside the CDR3, is DSGVTQTPKHLITATGQRVTLRCSPRSGDLSVYWYQQSLDQGLQFLIQYYNGEERAKGNILERFSAQQFPDLHSELNLSSLELGDSALYFCASSVSTGGDGYTFGSGTRLTVV.

The genes are TRBV29-1 and TRBJ1-2, with TRBD1 as a possible D gene (5 bases). Trimming removed 4 bases at V and 4 bases at J, with 10 bases between. Germline CDR1 SQVTM, CDR2 ANQGSEA. The CDR3 sequence is 12 residues long. The CDR3 spells CSVAQGAYGYTF. The CDR3, as DNA: TGCAGCGTTGCCCAGGGTGCCTATGGCTACACCTTC.

The count of this clone is one. For the CDR3, the DNA is TGTGCCTGGAGTGAACTAGCGGGAGTTGCAGATACGCAGTATTTT. It specifies CAWSELAGVADTQYF. The gene calls are TRBV30 and TRBJ2-3, with TRBD2 matching over 11 bases. The V segment lost 1 base and the J segment 4 bases; nucleotides outside the gene matches: 4. CDR3 size: 15 residues. The V gene's germline CDR1 is GTSNPN and CDR2 SVGIG (reference sequence).

The chain is built from TRBV2 and TRBJ2-6; D perhaps matches TRBD2 (5 bases). The CDR3 sequence is 16 residues long. Germline V gene sequence: CDR1 SNHLY, CDR2 FYNNEI. Trimming left V 6 bases short and J 2 bases short, with 14 bases between. CDR3 nucleotides: TGTGCCAGCAGGTCGGGATCAACTACTGGGGCCAACGTCCTGACTTTC. This sequence encodes CASRSGSTTGANVLTF.

The chain has TRBV19 and TRBJ2-7, with 11 nucleotides matching TRBD1. This CDR3 is 15 amino acids long. The germline V gene encodes CDR1 LNHDA and CDR2 SQIVND (reference sequence). Trimming removed 1 base from V and 6 bases from J; junction bases left unmatched: 5. CDR3 protein: CASSIVGTGGTEQYF. Written as DNA, the CDR3 is TGTGCCAGTAGTATAGTTGGGACAGGGGGTACCGAGCAGTACTTC.

J is TRBJ2-6 and V is TRBV27; TRBD1 matches 10 bases. The CDR3 has 19 residues. Germline V gene lookup returns CDR1 MNHEY and CDR2 SMNVEV (reference sequence). After removal of 4 bases from V and 4 bases from J, the junction contained 13 bases not matched to a gene. The CDR3 nucleotides read TGTGCCAGCAGTTCGGGGACAGGGGATTTGGTGTGGGGGGCCAACGTCCTGACTTTC. Its protein product is CASSSGTGDLVWGANVLTF.

This chain links TRBV11-2 with TRBJ2-7, with 8 bases that match TRBD2. With V trimmed by 5 bases and J by 9 bases, 9 bases remained unmatched. The V gene's germline CDR1 is SGHAT and CDR2 FQNNGV. This CDR3 is built from 13 residues. The CDR3 coding sequence is TGTGCCAGCAGCGCCGGCGGGGGGTTCGGGCAGTACTTC. Translating it yields CASSAGGGFGQYF.

This chain uses TRBV9 with TRBJ2-1, with TRBD2 matching 10 bases. The CDR3 is 13 amino acids. V gave up 6 bases and J gave up 6 bases; unmatched junction bases: 3. Germline V lookup: CDR1 SGDLS, CDR2 YYNGEE. CDR3 in amino acids: CASNIAGGNEQFF. CDR3 DNA: TGTGCCAGCAACATAGCGGGAGGCAATGAGCAGTTCTTC. Complete variable domain (other parts from reference TRBV9 and TRBJ2-1): DSGVTQTPKHLITATGQRVTLRCSPRSGDLSVYWYQQSLDQGLQFLIQYYNGEERAKGNILERFSAQQFPDLHSELNLSSLELGDSALYFCASNIAGGNEQFFGPGTRLTVL.

This sequence joins TRBV6-5 and TRBJ2-5; perhaps TRBD2 as D (7 bases). The germline gives CDR1 MNHEY, CDR2 SVGAGI. CDR3 length: 12 amino acids. With 6 bases removed from V and 5 bases from J, the gap between germline ends came to 10 bases. DNA for the CDR3: TGTGCCAGCAGCAGGGGAGGGGAGACCCAGTACTTC. Encoded protein: CASSRGGETQYF.

The chain carries TRBV5-1 and TRBJ2-7; D perhaps matches TRBD2 (6 bases). Germline lookup yields CDR1 SGHRS and CDR2 YFSETQ. The CDR3 is made up of 15 amino acids. Trimming left V 4 bases short and J 1 base short, with 15 bases between. The DNA for the CDR3 is TGCGCCAGCAGCCCGGCGGTAGCGGCATCCTACGAGCAGTACTTC. It is translated as CASSPAVAASYEQYF.

The genes are TRBV5-6 and TRBJ1-1; TRBD1 agrees at 8 bases. Germline CDR1 SGHDT, CDR2 YYEEEE. Trimming removed 1 base from V and 7 bases from J; junction bases left unmatched: 6. The length of the CDR3 is 14 residues. In DNA form, the CDR3 reads TGTGCCAGCAGCTTGAGCAGGGGGCTCATTGAAGCTTTCTTT. This codes for CASSLSRGLIEAFF.

The chain uses TRBV30 and TRBJ1-1; D perhaps matches TRBD1 (6 bases). This CDR3 spans 11 amino acids. V was clipped by 4 bases and J by 8 bases, with 11 bases between them. CDR1 and CDR2 (germline): GTSNPN, SVGIG (reference sequence). DNA for the CDR3: TGTGCCTGGACCAGACAGGTAGAAGCTTTCTTT. It specifies CAWTRQVEAFF.

The chain joins TRBV11-2 to TRBJ1-1, with D uncertain. V was cut by 3 bases and J by 7 bases, with 12 bases left in between. The CDR3 has 13 residues. Germline V gene data show CDR1 as SGHAT and CDR2 as FQNNGV. The CDR3 sequence: CASSFYGDSEAFF. Written as DNA, the CDR3 is TGTGCCAGCAGCTTTTACGGGGATAGTGAAGCTTTCTTT.

The table lists this clone with a few counts. The junction and the germline gene differ at one end; a read error may be behind it. The chain links TRBV7-9 to TRBJ2-5; D is perhaps TRBD2 (5 bases). CDR1 is SEHNR, CDR2 FQNEAQ, per germline (reference sequence). The CDR3 is 12 residues long. For the CDR3, the DNA is TGTTCCAGCAGCTTCGTCTATGGGGAGCAGTACTTC. As protein: CSSSFVYGEQYF.

This chain joins TRBV19 and TRBJ2-7; perhaps TRBD2 as D (5 bases). V was clipped by 4 bases and J by 5 bases, with 18 bases between them. This CDR3 is built from 15 residues. Germline V gene lookup returns CDR1 LNHDA and CDR2 SQIVND (reference sequence). CDR3 protein: CASSTYSGMANEQYF. The CDR3 DNA sequence: TGTGCCAGTAGTACCTACTCCGGGATGGCGAACGAGCAGTACTTC.